This T cell receptor (beta chain) is drawn from a study of cytomegalovirus exposure and HLA in healthy donors. Germline V gene lookup returns CDR1 MNHEY and CDR2 SVGAGI. The CDR3 has 14 residues. V lost 5 bases, J lost 0 bases, and 10 bases lay in between. Vbeta (60) and Jbeta (13) primers were used in the PCR. TCRdb keeps only in-frame clones here, not all; method: immunoSEQ multiplex PCR. The data hold some 150,000 clones, with around 83% observed a single time. The sequence was obtained from a man aged 35 to 55 in good health and CMV-seropositive. What was sequenced was PBMCs. The chain is built from TRBV6-5 and TRBJ1-1; D call uncertain. The CDR3: CASSPARVNTEAFF. CDR3 bases: TGTGCCAGCAGTCCCGCCCGGGTGAACACTGAAGCTTTCTTT.